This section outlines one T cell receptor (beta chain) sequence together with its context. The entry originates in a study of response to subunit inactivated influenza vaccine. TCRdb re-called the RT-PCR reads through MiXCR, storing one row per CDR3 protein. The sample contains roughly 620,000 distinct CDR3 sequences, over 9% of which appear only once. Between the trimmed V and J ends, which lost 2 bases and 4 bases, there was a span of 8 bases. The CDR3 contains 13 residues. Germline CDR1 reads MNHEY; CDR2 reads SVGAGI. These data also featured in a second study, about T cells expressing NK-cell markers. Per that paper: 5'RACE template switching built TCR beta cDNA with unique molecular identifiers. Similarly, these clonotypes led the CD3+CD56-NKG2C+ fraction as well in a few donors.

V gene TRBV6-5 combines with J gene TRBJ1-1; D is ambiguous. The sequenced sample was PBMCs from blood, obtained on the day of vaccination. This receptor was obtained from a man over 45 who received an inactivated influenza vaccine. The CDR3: CASSYVGSTEAFF. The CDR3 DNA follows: TGTGCCAGCAGTTACGTAGGGAGCACTGAAGCTTTCTTT.